This is a list of T cell receptor beta chains from one sample in a study of T cell responses to AZD1222 COVID-19 vaccine. Using immunoSEQ multiplex PCR, the repertoire was profiled, and TCRdb retains in-frame clones only, with some absent. The table lists 140,000 to 150,000 clones, 70% to 90% of them singletons, with around 15% in the top ten. Source: peripheral blood, taken on day 0 of AZD1222 vaccination. The receptor source for this set is an adult in good health. Each CDR3 is given with its conserved first and last residue. Each record gives: CDR3 protein, CDR3 DNA, J gene, V gene, CDR3 length, D gene. D genes are given only for firm matches.

CDR3aa: CASTLTGLNTEAFF
CDR3nt: TGTGCCAGTACCTTGACAGGGTTGAACACTGAAGCTTTCTTT
j_gene: TRBJ1-1
v_gene: TRBV19
len: 14
d_gene: TRBD1

CDR3aa: CASSQDWRTGRSPYEQYF
CDR3nt: TGCGCCAGCAGCCAAGATTGGAGGACAGGGCGAAGTCCCTACGAGCAGTACTTC
j_gene: TRBJ2-7
v_gene: TRBV4-1
len: 18
d_gene: TRBD1

CDR3aa: CASSRGRVETEAFF
CDR3nt: TGTGCCAGCAGCAGGGGCAGGGTAGAAACTGAAGCTTTCTTT
j_gene: TRBJ1-1
v_gene: TRBV2
len: 14
d_gene: NA

CDR3aa: CASSRGQGAPSYTF
CDR3nt: TGTGCCAGCAGCCGGGGACAGGGAGCTCCTAGCTACACCTTC
j_gene: TRBJ1-2
v_gene: TRBV6-6
len: 14
d_gene: TRBD1

CDR3aa: CASFDGSLGEEGYTF
CDR3nt: TGTGCCAGCTTCGACGGAAGTTTAGGGGAGGAAGGCTACACCTTC
j_gene: TRBJ1-2
v_gene: TRBV3-1/TRBV3-2
len: 15
d_gene: NA

CDR3aa: CASSVQLNTEAFF
CDR3nt: TGTGCCAGCAGCGTCCAACTGAACACTGAAGCTTTCTTT
j_gene: TRBJ1-1
v_gene: TRBV9
len: 13
d_gene: NA

CDR3aa: CASSYRGESSGNTIYF
CDR3nt: TGTGCCAGCAGTTACCGGGGGGAGAGCTCTGGAAACACCATATATTTT
j_gene: TRBJ1-3
v_gene: TRBV6-5
len: 16
d_gene: NA

CDR3aa: CASSDHRGYGYTF
CDR3nt: TGTGCCAGCAGTGACCACAGGGGCTATGGCTACACCTTC
j_gene: TRBJ1-2
v_gene: TRBV25-1
len: 13
d_gene: TRBD1

CDR3aa: CASSQDTPFGTGGVKLFF
CDR3nt: TGCGCCAGCAGCCAAGATACCCCGTTCGGGACAGGGGGCGTAAAACTGTTTTTT
j_gene: TRBJ1-4
v_gene: TRBV4-1
len: 18
d_gene: TRBD1

CDR3aa: CASSPDRDYGYTF
CDR3nt: TGTGCCAGCAGCCCCGACAGGGATTATGGCTACACCTTC
j_gene: TRBJ1-2
v_gene: TRBV11-2
len: 13
d_gene: TRBD1

CDR3aa: CASTPRRGGQPQHF
CDR3nt: TGTGCCAGTACCCCCCGGAGGGGCGGGCAGCCCCAGCATTTT
j_gene: TRBJ1-5
v_gene: TRBV19
len: 14
d_gene: NA

CDR3aa: CASSQSTGGQPQHF
CDR3nt: TGTGCCAGCAGCCAATCGACAGGGGGTCAGCCCCAGCATTTT
j_gene: TRBJ1-5
v_gene: TRBV16
len: 14
d_gene: TRBD1

CDR3aa: CASIEMGGTYNQPQHF
CDR3nt: TGTGCCAGTATCGAAATGGGGGGGACCTACAATCAGCCCCAGCATTTT
j_gene: TRBJ1-5
v_gene: TRBV19
len: 16
d_gene: NA

CDR3aa: CASLGEGREQYF
CDR3nt: TGTGCCAGCTTAGGGGAAGGCAGGGAGCAGTACTTC
j_gene: TRBJ2-7
v_gene: TRBV11-2
len: 12
d_gene: NA